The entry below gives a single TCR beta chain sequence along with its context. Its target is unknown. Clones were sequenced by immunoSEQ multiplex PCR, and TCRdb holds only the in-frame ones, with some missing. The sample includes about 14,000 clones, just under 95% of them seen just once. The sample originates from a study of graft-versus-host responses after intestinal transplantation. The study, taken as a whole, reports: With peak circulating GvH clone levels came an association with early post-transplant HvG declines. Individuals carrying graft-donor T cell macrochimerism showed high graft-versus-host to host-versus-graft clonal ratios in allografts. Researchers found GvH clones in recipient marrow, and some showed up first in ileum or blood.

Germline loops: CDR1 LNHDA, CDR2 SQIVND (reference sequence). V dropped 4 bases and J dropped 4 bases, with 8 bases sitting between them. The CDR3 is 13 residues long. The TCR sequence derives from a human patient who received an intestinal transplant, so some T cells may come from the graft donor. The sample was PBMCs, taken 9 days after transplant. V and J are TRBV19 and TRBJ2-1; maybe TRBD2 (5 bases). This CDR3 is CASSTDWYNEQFF. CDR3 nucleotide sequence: TGTGCCAGTAGTACGGACTGGTACAATGAGCAGTTCTTC. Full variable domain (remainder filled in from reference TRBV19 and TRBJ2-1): DGGITQSPKYLFRKEGQNVTLSCEQNLNHDAMYWYRQDPGQGLRLIYYSQIVNDFQKGDIAEGYSVSREKKESFPLTVTSAQKNPTAFYLCASSTDWYNEQFFGPGTRLTVL.